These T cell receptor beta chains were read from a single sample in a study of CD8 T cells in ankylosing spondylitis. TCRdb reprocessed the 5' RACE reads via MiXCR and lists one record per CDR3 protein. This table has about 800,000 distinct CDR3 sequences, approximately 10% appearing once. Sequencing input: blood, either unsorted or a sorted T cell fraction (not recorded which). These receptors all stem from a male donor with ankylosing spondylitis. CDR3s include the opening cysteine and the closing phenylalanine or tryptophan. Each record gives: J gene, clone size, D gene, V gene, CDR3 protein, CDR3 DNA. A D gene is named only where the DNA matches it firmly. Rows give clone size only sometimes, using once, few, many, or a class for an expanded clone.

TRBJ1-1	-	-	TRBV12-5	CASGLSGGTEAFF	TGTGCTAGTGGTCTGAGTGGGGGCACTGAAGCTTTCTTT
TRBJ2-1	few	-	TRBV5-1	CASSKSVSPEQYNEQFF	TGCGCCAGCAGCAAGTCGGTGAGTCCAGAACAATACAATGAGCAGTTCTTC
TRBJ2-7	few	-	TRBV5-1	CASSLRQDGEGRQYF	TGCGCCAGCAGCCTCCGACAGGATGGGGAAGGGCGGCAGTACTTC
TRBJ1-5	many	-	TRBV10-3	CAISALMDQPQHF	TGTGCCATCAGTGCCCTCATGGATCAGCCCCAGCATTTT
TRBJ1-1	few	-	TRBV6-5	CASSSTRDRRTEAFF	TGTGCCAGCAGTTCGACCCGGGACCGGAGGACTGAAGCTTTCTTT
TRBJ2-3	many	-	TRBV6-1	CASSVPGTDTQYF	TGTGCCAGCAGTGTACCGGGGACAGATACGCAGTATTTT
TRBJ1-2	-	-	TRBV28	CASSEYGPARGYTF	TGTGCCAGCAGTGAATACGGCCCCGCGAGGGGCTACACCTTC
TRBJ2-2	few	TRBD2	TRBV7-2	CASNAPTSYTGELFF	TGTGCCAGCAACGCCCCGACTAGCTACACCGGGGAGCTGTTTTTT
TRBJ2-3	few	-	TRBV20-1	CSAKGQSGTVNTDTQYF	TGCAGTGCCAAGGGACAATCGGGAACCGTTAACACAGATACGCAGTATTTT
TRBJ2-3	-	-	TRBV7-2	CASSVRLRTDTQYF	TGTGCCAGCAGCGTTAGACTCCGCACAGATACGCAGTATTTT
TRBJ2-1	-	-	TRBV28	CASSLHLREQFF	TGTGCCAGCAGTCTTCACCTTCGGGAGCAGTTCTTC
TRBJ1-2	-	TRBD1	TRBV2	CASSEQLTGGGLNGYTF	TGTGCCAGCAGTGAACAACTCACAGGGGGCGGGCTAAATGGCTACACCTTC
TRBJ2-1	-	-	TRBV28	CASSSRGEYSRNEQFF	TGTGCCAGCAGTTCAAGGGGGGAGTATAGTAGGAATGAGCAGTTCTTC
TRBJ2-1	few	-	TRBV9	CASSVVSGYNEQFF	TGTGCCAGCAGCGTAGTATCCGGTTACAATGAGCAGTTCTTC
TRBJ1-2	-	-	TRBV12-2	CAADCGPSYGYTF	TGTGCAGCCGACTGCGGGCCGAGCTATGGCTACACCTTC
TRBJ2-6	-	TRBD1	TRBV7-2	CAVPGQEYSGANVLTF	TGTGCGGTCCCGGGACAGGAGTACTCTGGGGCCAACGTCCTGACTTTC
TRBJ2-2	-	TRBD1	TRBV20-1	CSARQGAWELFF	TGCAGTGCTCGACAGGGGGCTTGGGAGCTGTTTTTT
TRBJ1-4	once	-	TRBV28	CAGSPGGASTNEKLFF	TGTGCCGGCAGTCCCGGGGGAGCTTCAACTAATGAAAAACTGTTTTTT
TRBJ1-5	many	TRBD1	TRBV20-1	CSARGDSDQPQHF	TGCAGTGCTAGGGGGGACAGCGATCAGCCCCAGCATTTT
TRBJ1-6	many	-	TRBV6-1	CASRVVRESPLHF	TGTGCCAGCAGGGTGGTGAGGGAATCACCCCTCCACTTT
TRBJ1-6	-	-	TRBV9	CASTGIYNSPLHF	TGTGCCAGTACAGGGATCTATAATTCACCCCTCCACTTT
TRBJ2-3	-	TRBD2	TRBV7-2	CASSLILAGGGDTQYF	TGTGCCAGCAGCTTAATCCTAGCGGGGGGCGGAGATACGCAGTATTTT
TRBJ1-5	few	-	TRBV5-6	CASRLSGARNQPQHF	TGTGCCAGCAGGCTCTCCGGGGCGCGTAATCAGCCCCAGCATTTT
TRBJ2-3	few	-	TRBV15	CATSTNRANTQYF	TGTGCCACCAGCACCAACCGGGCAAATACGCAGTATTTT
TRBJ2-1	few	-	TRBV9	CASSAPGTHNEQFF	TGTGCCAGCAGCGCACCCGGGACACACAATGAGCAGTTCTTC
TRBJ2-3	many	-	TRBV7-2	CASSLRELAQYF	TGTGCCAGCAGCTTAAGGGAATTGGCGCAGTATTTT
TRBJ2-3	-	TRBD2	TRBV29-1	CSVVTSGGPTDTQYF	TGCAGCGTTGTAACTAGCGGGGGGCCCACAGATACGCAGTATTTT
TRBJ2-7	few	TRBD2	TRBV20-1	CSASPAVGSGVYEQYF	TGCAGTGCTAGCCCCGCGGTGGGCAGCGGGGTATACGAGCAGTACTTC
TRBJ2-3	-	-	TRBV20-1	CSASGFRGLLTDTQYF	TGCAGTGCCAGCGGATTTCGGGGCCTGCTGACAGATACGCAGTATTTT
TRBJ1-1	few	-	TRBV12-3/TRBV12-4	CASSGTGAVNTEAFF	TGTGCCAGCAGTGGGACGGGGGCCGTGAACACTGAAGCTTTCTTT
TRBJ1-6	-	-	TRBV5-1	CASTWTDNSPLHF	TGCGCCAGCACCTGGACCGATAATTCACCCCTCCACTTT
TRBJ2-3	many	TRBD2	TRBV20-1	CSALIVTSGSTDTQYF	TGCAGTGCCCTTATTGTGACTAGCGGAAGCACAGATACGCAGTATTTT
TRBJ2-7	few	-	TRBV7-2	CASSLIPGTAYEQYF	TGTGCCAGCAGCTTAATACCCGGGACCGCCTACGAGCAGTACTTC
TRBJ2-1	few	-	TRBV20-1	CSACGRNYNEQFF	TGCAGTGCTTGCGGACGGAACTACAATGAGCAGTTCTTC
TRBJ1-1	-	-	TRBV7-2	CASSSPTGAWNTEAFF	TGTGCCAGCAGCTCCCCGACAGGAGCCTGGAACACTGAAGCTTTCTTT
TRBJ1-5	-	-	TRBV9	CASSVDGGRNQPQHF	TGTGCCAGCAGCGTAGATGGGGGTCGCAATCAGCCCCAGCATTTT
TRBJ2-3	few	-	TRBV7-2	CASSRGAFLTDTQYF	TGTGCCAGCAGCAGAGGGGCCTTTCTCACAGATACGCAGTATTTT
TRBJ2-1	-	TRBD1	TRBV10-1	CASSGRRTGGNNEQFF	TGCGCCAGCAGTGGCCGTAGGACAGGGGGTAACAATGAGCAGTTCTTC
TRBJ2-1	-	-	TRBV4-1	CASSLPRLKREQFF	TGCGCCAGCAGCCTCCCTCGGCTGAAACGGGAGCAGTTCTTC
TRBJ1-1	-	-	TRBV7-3	CASSLLGPVTEAFF	TGTGCCAGCAGCTTACTAGGACCGGTCACTGAAGCTTTCTTT